This TCR beta chain originates from a study of T cell repertoires in cytomegalovirus infection. The overall study: Public TCR beta signatures marked donors with CMV infection and the matching HLA. Study-level findings and limits: Individuals carrying CMV plus the relevant HLA were identified by cumulative frequency of public TCR beta families. CMV-specific HLA-C-restricted TCR beta clonotypes dominated the ex vivo response.

The germline gives CDR1 LGHNA, CDR2 YNFKEQ. The CDR3 covers 15 residues. With 1 base removed from V and 1 base from J, the gap between germline ends came to 8 bases. About this clonotype itself: No antigen is known for it. The conserved final phenylalanine or tryptophan is absent from the CDR3, which likely points to a read error.

TCRdb called the reads again in MiXCR, with one record for every CDR3 protein. In the table there are some 400,000 distinct CDR3 sequences, roughly 31% of which are singletons. This sequence was found in a human donor in good health (CMV status not recorded). Some clones in this sample may be carry-over from other donors' samples. The material sequenced was PBMCs. The V gene is TRBV4-2, the J gene TRBJ2-4; D perhaps matches TRBD2 (5 bases). The CDR3 loop is CASSQAGEAKNIQYL. In DNA form, the CDR3 reads TGTGCCAGCAGCCAAGCCGGGGAGGCCAAAAACATTCAGTACTTA.